Listed below are T cell receptor beta chains from one sample, sequenced in a study of T-cell reconstitution after alpha-beta-depleted transplantation in children. TCRdb re-called the PCR reads with MiXCR, one entry per CDR3 protein. The sample holds several thousand distinct CDR3 sequences, 4% to 5.5% seen once. The sample consisted of PBMCs, mostly from graft donor cells, taken 180 days after TCRalphabeta/CD19-depleted stem cell transplant. These TCRs come from a child under two years old who had a stem cell transplant for acute myeloid leukemia, so the T cells may come from the graft donor. Both conserved end residues are trimmed from each CDR3.

v_call cdr3_aa
TRBV9 ASSARLAGGGETQY
TRBV20-1 SARGVLAGDADTQY
TRBV7-2 ASSLGLAGGGRNEQY
TRBV20-1 SARPTAAPYEQY
TRBV2 ASSAGGLSNQPQH
TRBV5-1 ASSLEGQREQY
TRBV27 ASSLTLAGNSYNEQF
TRBV5-5 ASSSTGEETQY
TRBV18 ASSPPEPSGVKTQY
TRBV4-2 ASSIAAGGTGELF
TRBV4-2 ASSQVHRLGEQY
TRBV3-1 ACSQVGLADNEQF
TRBV15 ATSRGGQSPLH
TRBV27 ASSPWTSSTDTQY
TRBV20-1 SARSWGTGADYEQY
TRBV11-3 ASSLGGGSPGELF
TRBV5-1 ASSFAGTSGNYEQF
TRBV14 ASSQGRRTNEKLF
TRBV27 ASSLSLGGPDTQY
TRBV28 ASSLGAMGSTEAF
TRBV6-5 ASSYEDPPYNEQF
TRBV21-1 ASSKGAQTDYGYT
TRBV28 ASRDRTIYNEQF
TRBV5-1 ASSLEGVAGGYNEQF
TRBV5-1 ASSLDWGSFNEQF
TRBV7-2 ASSLLGTSGRDTQY
TRBV7-9 ASSLGGVETEAF
TRBV28 ASSSPQGAGETQY
TRBV20-1 SASGGTDQPQH
TRBV7-9 ASRPQGTGNTEAF
TRBV2 ASSRDRAGGYNEQF
TRBV19 ASSDRGGTEAF
TRBV11-3 ASSLDLSPAKNIQY
TRBV7-9 ASSSSHLGGYGYT
TRBV20-1 SARDPRLGNQPQH
TRBV10-2 ASSEVETGELF
TRBV19 ASSIRAGGYEQY
TRBV7-9 ASNHGLGRGNTIY
TRBV30 AWKGSGRGGSSTGELF
TRBV28 ASSLVGELF
TRBV4-3 ASSQDRGSLYGYT
TRBV12-3/TRBV12-4 ASKWGQGVNYGYT
TRBV7-9 ASSLDSTGRYNEQF
TRBV6-5 ASSYQTGPGELF
TRBV12-3/TRBV12-4 AFSLGVLRGGSYEQY
TRBV12-3/TRBV12-4 ASSLDRRNEKLF
TRBV12-3/TRBV12-4 ASSLQLSGTDTQY
TRBV24-1 ATAQARRQGGLSMNTEAF
TRBV28 ASSLSGGGQQY
TRBV10-3 APPALGGGTGELF
TRBV4-1 ASSQETGQGNEKLF
TRBV10-3 AITERDPYSYNEQF
TRBV20-1 SARYQETQY
TRBV6-7 ASSYVSPGLAVQSYEQY
TRBV28 ASSLGRELEQY